The T cell receptor (beta chain) described here comes from a study of blood T cells in healthy people across ages. Germline loops: CDR1 LGHDT, CDR2 YNNKEL (reference sequence). V lost 4 bases to trimming and J lost 4 bases, with 7 bases between them. CDR3 length: 12 residues. Many counts were recorded for this clonotype. A second PCR, run for roughly 7 to 11 cycles, used a sample-barcoded 5' primer plus a J-beta primer mix. Through a template-switch adaptor with 12 random nucleotides, each cDNA molecule received a tag. One entry per CDR3 protein, called by TCRdb with MiXCR from the 5' RACE reads. The table includes around 280,000 distinct CDR3 sequences, roughly 26% detected once.

This TCR was sampled from a woman between 65 and 79 years old in good health. V is TRBV3-1 and J is TRBJ2-5, with D hard to call. Specimen: blood. The CDR3 loop is CASSRNLETQYF. CDR3 nucleotide sequence: TGTGCCAGCAGCCGAAACCTAGAGACCCAGTACTTC.